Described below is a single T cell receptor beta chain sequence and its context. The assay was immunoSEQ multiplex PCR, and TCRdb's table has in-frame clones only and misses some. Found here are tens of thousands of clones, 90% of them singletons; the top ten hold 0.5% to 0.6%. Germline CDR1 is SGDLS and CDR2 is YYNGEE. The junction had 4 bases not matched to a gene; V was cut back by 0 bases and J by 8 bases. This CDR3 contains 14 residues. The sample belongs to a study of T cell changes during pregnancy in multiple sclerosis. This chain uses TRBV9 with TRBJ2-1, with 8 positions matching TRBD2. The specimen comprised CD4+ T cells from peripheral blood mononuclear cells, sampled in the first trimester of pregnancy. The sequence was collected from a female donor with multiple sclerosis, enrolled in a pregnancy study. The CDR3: CASSVAGLGHEQFF. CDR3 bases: TGTGCCAGCAGCGTAGCGGGACTAGGTCATGAGCAGTTCTTC.